This T cell receptor beta chain was retrieved from a study of cytomegalovirus exposure and HLA in healthy donors. CDR3 size: 12 residues. The V and J ends lost 7 bases and 7 bases, in that order; junction bases with no gene match: 5. In germline, CDR1 is SNHLY, CDR2 FYNNEI. With 60 Vbeta and 13 Jbeta primers, the PCR was carried out. The assay was immunoSEQ multiplex PCR, and TCRdb's table has in-frame clones only and misses some. The sample has around 140,000 clones; 88% are singletons. Sequenced input: PBMCs. The source of this sequence is a woman between 40 and 50 years old in good health and CMV-seronegative. This chain connects TRBV2 to TRBJ1-2, with 8 bases identical to TRBD1. The CDR3 DNA sequence: TGTGCCAGCATGACAGGGGAGGGTGGCTACACCTTC. Encoded protein: CASMTGEGGYTF.